The rows below give T cell receptor beta chains drawn from one sample of a study of T cells in Graves' hyperthyroidism and ophthalmopathy. Using its own MiXCR run on the multiplex PCR reads, TCRdb lists one record per CDR3 protein. Of around 800,000 distinct CDR3 sequences in the sample, 38% were seen once. Material for sequencing was blood. The receptor set was obtained from a man aged 18 to 29 with Graves' hyperthyroidism. Each CDR3 is given without its conserved first and last residue. Rows may omit the clone size; those that give it use once, few, many or a size class.

13 | TRBV7-3 | - | ASSLEGHPRDTQY
12 | TRBV7-2 | - | ASMTGRLNTEAF
11 | TRBV2 | many | ASGDIGDTEAF
11 | TRBV12-3/TRBV12-4 | few | ASTTAGQETQY
14 | TRBV15 | many | ATSRDTGFSGNTIY
13 | TRBV6-5 | few | ASSRPGTGANVLT
12 | TRBV14 | many | ASSQDHGDPEAF
15 | TRBV11-2 | few | ASSLNPGTSGRGEQY
11 | TRBV12-3/TRBV12-4 | once | ASGMATQETQY
17 | TRBV6-5 | - | AYKKVRDQPYTSYSPLH
12 | TRBV4-2 | few | ASSQNREDSPLH
13 | TRBV5-1 | few | ASSFDPGGSYEQY
11 | TRBV19 | once | ASTDREEQPQH
11 | TRBV29-1 | - | SVAHEINYGYT
12 | TRBV25-1 | - | ASRSDSSPYKQY
11 | TRBV25-1 | many | ASPSRDGYEQY
14 | TRBV7-3 | - | ASSAGQPSSSYEQY
12 | TRBV7-9 | - | ASSVAGGSVTQY
11 | TRBV2 | - | AGQGGGGSGYT
13 | TRBV9 | - | ASSVGTEAQETQY
12 | TRBV29-1 | - | SVGTGGFLETQY
13 | TRBV7-2 | few | ASSPRTGFTDTQY
11 | TRBV19 | few | ASSTYSPGELF
11 | TRBV7-9 | many | AVEREGGNEQY
12 | TRBV20-1 | - | SASTGIIDTEAF
13 | TRBV10-2 | - | ASTSDRELSEKLF
13 | TRBV19 | many | ASTRGGQGNQPQH
14 | TRBV20-1 | - | SAQPGTGVGYYEQY
11 | TRBV10-2 | many | ASSEPGYSPLH
12 | TRBV4-1 | few | ASSQVEGLETQY
10 | TRBV29-1 | - | SSGTGTETQY
12 | TRBV7-9 | few | ASSQVWLAYEQY
13 | TRBV10-3 | - | AISAGLAGGYEQY
13 | TRBV9 | - | ASSVRGPGNTEAF
14 | TRBV20-1 | - | SARSPGEAGANVLT
11 | TRBV16 | many | ASSQSDSYGYT
14 | TRBV29-1 | - | SVETPGQDKMGEQY